Following are 26 T cell receptor beta chains from one sample sequenced in a study of CD8 T cells in ankylosing spondylitis. TCRdb re-called the 5' RACE reads with MiXCR, one entry per CDR3 protein. The table has about 69,000 distinct CDR3 sequences, over 4% seen once; the top ten hold approximately 2%. Sample: blood, either unsorted or a sorted T cell fraction (not recorded which). The source is a male donor with ankylosing spondylitis or in good health (not recorded which).

Points on this clonotype: This sequence may be a read error, since a much larger clone differs from it by one base. The genes are TRBV12-3 or TRBV12-4 and TRBJ2-2, with 10 positions matching TRBD2. This CDR3 contains 18 residues. CDR3 amino acids: CARSLLLAGEPNTGELFF. The CDR3 DNA reads TGTGCCCGCAGTTTACTTCTAGCGGGGGAGCCAAACACCGGGGAGCTGTTTTTT.

This clonotype was counted at least ten times. The chain has TRBV11-2 and TRBJ2-5, with unresolved D. V was clipped by 3 bases and J by 0 bases, with 11 bases between them. CDR3 length: 15 residues. Germline CDR1 reads SGHAT; CDR2 reads FQNNGV. CDR3 sequence: CASSFFAPDQETQYF. The CDR3 region has the DNA TGTGCCAGCAGCTTCTTTGCGCCTGACCAAGAGACCCAGTACTTC.

Note on this clonotype: This sequence may be a read error, since a much larger clone differs from it by one base. The J gene is TRBJ2-5, the V gene TRBV29-1, with TRBD1 as a possible D gene (5 bases). CDR1 is SQVTM, CDR2 ANQGSEA, per germline. This CDR3 spans 13 amino acids. Trimming took 8 bases from V and 2 from J, leaving 15 bases between them. This CDR3 is CSMPRALQETQYF. The CDR3 DNA is TGCAGCATGCCCAGGGCCTTACAAGAGACCCAGTACTTC.

In its sample, this clonotype was seen many times. A read error may explain this, as a much larger clone is one base away. V usage is TRBV3-1 and J usage is TRBJ2-5; D ambiguous. The CDR3 runs 14 residues. V was pared by 1 base and J by 5 bases, with 11 bases between. CDR1 and CDR2 (germline): LGHDT, YNNKEL (reference sequence). CDR3 in DNA: TGTGCCAGCAGCCAAGGAGTTGTAGTGGAGACCCAGTACTTC. Amino acids: CASSQGVVVETQYF.

This clonotype was observed at least ten times. The genes are TRBV27 and TRBJ1-5; maybe TRBD1 (5 bases). This CDR3 is 15 amino acids long. Germline loops: CDR1 MNHEY, CDR2 SMNVEV (reference sequence). The ends were cut back, 3 bases at V and 6 bases at J, with 15 bases in the middle. CDR3 amino acids: CASSLRTGPSQPQHF. CDR3 DNA: TGTGCCAGCAGTTTGAGGACGGGACCCTCTCAGCCCCAGCATTTT.

Ten or more counts support this clonotype. CDR3 sequence (DNA): TGCAGTGCTCCACAACGACAGGGAAAGAACACTGAAGCTTTCTTT. Translation gives CSAPQRQGKNTEAFF. The chain carries TRBV20-1 and TRBJ1-1; TRBD1 matches 7 bases. CDR3 length equals 15 residues. The V segment lost 5 bases and the J segment 1 base; nucleotides outside the gene matches: 10. The germline V gene encodes CDR1 DFQATT and CDR2 SNEGSKA (reference sequence).

This clonotype was observed many times. J is TRBJ2-3 and V is TRBV12-3 or TRBV12-4; maybe TRBD1 (8 bases). This CDR3 is built from 14 residues. Trimming left V 3 bases short and J 6 bases short, with 13 bases between. The CDR3 sequence: CASSLDREGDTQYF. CDR3 bases: TGTGCCAGCAGTTTGGACAGGGAGGGCGATACGCAGTATTTT.

This clonotype was seen repeatedly, ten times or more. The chain carries TRBV5-1 and TRBJ1-1; perhaps TRBD1 as D (6 bases). V was clipped by 1 base and J by 0 bases, with 16 bases between them. The CDR3 is 17 residues long. Germline CDR1 reads SGHRS; CDR2 reads YFSETQ. In DNA, the CDR3 is TGCGCCAGCAGCTTGATGGGCGGGGGCTTCATGAACACTGAAGCTTTCTTT. Amino acid sequence: CASSLMGGGFMNTEAFF. The variable domain in full, with the rest retrieved from reference TRBV5-1 and TRBJ1-1, is KAGVTQTPRYLIKTRGQQVTLSCSPISGHRSVSWYQQTPGQGLQFLFEYFSETQRNKGNFPGRFSGRQFSNSRSEMNVSTLELGDSALYLCASSLMGGGFMNTEAFFGQGTRLTVV.

There are many counts of this clonotype. The chain carries TRBV20-1 and TRBJ2-1; no clear D gene. CDR1 is DFQATT, CDR2 SNEGSKA, per germline (reference sequence). V dropped 4 bases and J dropped 4 bases, with 2 bases sitting between them. The CDR3 has 10 amino acids. CDR3 DNA sequence: TGCAGTGCTAAGTACAATGAGCAGTTCTTC. Protein product: CSAKYNEQFF.

A few counts support this clonotype. The gene calls are TRBV27 and TRBJ2-1; TRBD2 is a possible D gene (6 bases). Germline CDR1 is MNHEY and CDR2 is SMNVEV (reference sequence). V was pared by 0 bases and J by 10 bases, with 10 bases between. The CDR3 sequence is 13 residues long. The CDR3 loop is CASSLSGGWEQFF. The CDR3 nucleotides read TGTGCCAGCAGTTTATCAGGAGGGTGGGAGCAGTTCTTC.

This clonotype was observed at least ten times. The gene calls are TRBV4-2 and TRBJ1-5, with D unresolved. Germline CDR1 and CDR2: LGHNA and YNFKEQ. There are 15 residues in the CDR3. Trimming pared 0 bases from V and 0 bases from J, leaving 6 bases between. CDR3 bases: TGTGCCAGCAGCCAAGAGGGAGGTAGCAATCAGCCCCAGCATTTT. Its translation is CASSQEGGSNQPQHF.

This clonotype was seen repeatedly, ten times or more. The chain uses TRBV7-6 and TRBJ2-7; no clear D. Trimming pared 5 bases from V and 1 base from J, leaving 15 bases between. CDR3 length: 15 residues. Germline lookup yields CDR1 SGHVS and CDR2 FNYEAQ. This CDR3 reads CASSPLGGPSYEQYF. For the CDR3, the DNA is TGTGCCAGCAGCCCCCTAGGTGGACCATCCTACGAGCAGTACTTC.

This clonotype appeared many times. This chain uses TRBV7-2 with TRBJ1-1; D unresolved. V was cut by 1 base and J by 4 bases, with 16 bases left in between. This CDR3 comprises 16 residues. Per the germline V gene, CDR1 is SGHTA and CDR2 is FQGNSA. The CDR3 reads CASSLDRTPLGTEAFF. DNA of the CDR3: TGTGCCAGCAGCTTAGATAGGACTCCCCTCGGCACTGAAGCTTTCTTT.

The sample holds many counts of this clonotype. The chain recombines TRBV7-9 with TRBJ2-7, with D possibly being TRBD1 (5 bases). The V gene's germline CDR1 is SEHNR and CDR2 FQNEAQ (reference sequence). This CDR3 is built from 13 residues. Trimming took 2 bases from V and 2 from J, leaving 7 bases between them. In DNA, the CDR3 is TGTGCCAGCAGCTTACGACAGACCTACGAGCAGTACTTC. Protein product: CASSLRQTYEQYF.

The V gene is TRBV7-8, the J gene TRBJ2-1; unclear D gene. Trimming removed 1 base from V and 9 bases from J, with 13 bases in between. The CDR3 length is 14 residues. Looked up from germline, CDR1 is SGHVS and CDR2 is FQNEAQ. The CDR3: CASSLEEEFPEQFF. CDR3 in DNA: TGTGCCAGCAGCTTAGAGGAAGAGTTTCCTGAGCAGTTCTTC.

This clonotype came up many times. The chain is built from TRBV15 and TRBJ2-2; D may be TRBD1 or TRBD2 (7 bases each). Germline loops: CDR1 LNHNV, CDR2 YYDKDF (reference sequence). Trimming took 0 bases from V and 2 from J, leaving 19 bases between them. The CDR3 is 19 residues long. CDR3 DNA: TGTGCCACCAGCAGAGATGGGAGGGGGCAGGAGTATAACACCGGGGAGCTGTTTTTT. Translation gives CATSRDGRGQEYNTGELFF.

This clonotype was counted many times. V usage is TRBV5-6 and J usage is TRBJ1-2; TRBD1 matches at 8 bases. The CDR3 extends over 14 amino acids. CDR1 SGHDT and CDR2 YYEEEE come from the germline V gene. Trimming removed 2 bases from V and 9 bases from J; junction bases left unmatched: 9. CDR3 amino acids: CASSFPDRGVSYTF. In nucleotides, the CDR3 is TGTGCCAGCAGCTTCCCCGACAGGGGTGTGAGCTACACCTTC.

This clonotype was seen just once. The V and J genes are TRBV3-1 and TRBJ1-1; perhaps TRBD1 as D (5 bases). Trimming left V 4 bases short and J 1 base short, with 10 bases between. Germline CDR1 is LGHDT and CDR2 is YNNKEL (reference sequence). The CDR3 loop spans 14 amino acids. The chain's CDR3 is CASSPLGENTEAFF. CDR3 DNA sequence: TGTGCCAGCAGCCCGTTGGGGGAGAACACTGAAGCTTTCTTT.

This clonotype was recorded many times. The chain couples TRBV11-3 to TRBJ2-3; either TRBD1 or TRBD2 may fit D (6 bases each). Deletions cut 4 bases from V and 4 bases from J, with 15 bases between. The CDR3 is 15 amino acids. Germline assignment: CDR1 SGHNT and CDR2 YENEEA. Here the CDR3 DNA reads TGTGCCAGCAGCTCCTTCGTGGGGGGCTCAGATACGCAGTATTTT. Protein: CASSSFVGGSDTQYF.

This clonotype was found many times. This chain connects TRBV4-1 to TRBJ2-3; D remains unclear. Deletions cut 1 base from V and 11 bases from J, with 7 bases between. The CDR3 is 11 residues long. CDR1 MGHRA and CDR2 YSYEKL come from the germline V gene. The CDR3 coding sequence is TGCGCCAGCAGCCAAGGAGTTAAGCAGTATTTT. Its protein is CASSQGVKQYF.

This clonotype has ten or more counts. V and J are TRBV12-3 or TRBV12-4 and TRBJ2-5; D is uncertain. V was clipped by 4 bases and J by 4 bases, with 10 bases between them. The CDR3 has 13 residues. The CDR3 loop is CASSSRTGETQYF. The CDR3, as DNA: TGTGCCAGCAGTTCACGGACGGGAGAGACCCAGTACTTC.

This clonotype was observed at least ten times. The chain employs TRBV10-2 and TRBJ2-3; D ambiguous. This CDR3 contains 13 residues. Germline V gives CDR1 WSHSY, CDR2 SAAADI. Between the trimmed V and J ends, which lost 0 bases and 0 bases, there was a span of 1 base. The CDR3, as DNA: TGCGCCAGCAGTGAGTCTAGCACAGATACGCAGTATTTT. Residues: CASSESSTDTQYF.

This clonotype was recorded many times. The chain combines TRBV28 with TRBJ2-7; perhaps TRBD1 as D (6 bases). CDR3 length: 14 residues. Trimming stripped 5 bases from V and 2 bases from J, with 13 bases between. Per germline, CDR1 MDHEN and CDR2 SYDVKM. The CDR3 DNA reads TGTGCCAGCAGTGGAAACAGGGAAGCCTACGAGCAGTACTTC. As protein: CASSGNREAYEQYF.

The chain carries TRBV20-1 and TRBJ2-3, with D perhaps assigned TRBD1 or TRBD2 (5 bases each). From germline, CDR1 is DFQATT and CDR2 SNEGSKA (reference sequence). The V end was cut by 5 bases, the J end by 3 bases, with 15 bases between. This CDR3 is built from 14 residues. The CDR3 bases are TGCAGTGCTGCCGGCTCAGGGAGTACAGATACGCAGTATTTT. Translated: CSAAGSGSTDTQYF.

J is TRBJ2-5 and V is TRBV6-2 or TRBV6-3; 10 bases are a match to TRBD2. Germline V gene sequence: CDR1 MNHEY, CDR2 SVGEGT. V was clipped by 5 bases and J by 1 base; unmatched bases: 7. CDR3 size: 16 residues. Here the CDR3 DNA reads TGTGCCAGCAGTACCCCGGGACTAGCGACCCAAGAGACCCAGTACTTC. Its protein product is CASSTPGLATQETQYF.

This clonotype came up many times. The chain recombines TRBV10-3 with TRBJ2-1; 7 bases are shared with TRBD1. V shed 6 bases and J 4 bases; nucleotides not matched to a gene: 6. Per the germline V gene, CDR1 is ENHRY and CDR2 is SYGVKD. The CDR3 sequence is 14 residues long. CDR3: CAISGQDRYNEQFF. CDR3 sequence (DNA): TGTGCCATCAGCGGACAGGATAGATACAATGAGCAGTTCTTC.